Listed here are 17 T cell receptor beta chains from one sample, sequenced in a study of cytomegalovirus exposure and HLA in healthy donors. This PCR relied on a set of 60 Vbeta primers and 13 Jbeta primers. The protocol was immunoSEQ multiplex PCR, while the TCRdb copy is restricted to in-frame clones and leaves out a portion. The sample totals approximately 150,000 clones. Sequenced input: PBMCs. The receptors were sampled from a middle-aged woman in good health and CMV-seronegative.

This sequence joins TRBV9 and TRBJ1-1; 8 bases align to TRBD1. Unmatched junction bases numbered 6, after V lost 4 bases and J lost 1 base. Germline V lookup: CDR1 SGDLS, CDR2 YYNGEE. The CDR3 runs to 15 residues. In DNA, the CDR3 is TGTGCCAGCAGCCGTCTCGGGACAGGGAACACTGAAGCTTTCTTT. Amino acids: CASSRLGTGNTEAFF. The full variable domain, its missing parts supplied by reference TRBV9 and TRBJ1-1, is DSGVTQTPKHLITATGQRVTLRCSPRSGDLSVYWYQQSLDQGLQFLIQYYNGEERAKGNILERFSAQQFPDLHSELNLSSLELGDSALYFCASSRLGTGNTEAFFGQGTRLTVV.

V and J are TRBV6-6 and TRBJ2-7; no definite D call. CDR1 MNHNY and CDR2 SVGAGI come from the germline V gene (reference sequence). Deletions cut 6 bases from V and 5 bases from J, with 8 bases between. This CDR3 region has 11 residues. As DNA, the CDR3 is TGTGCCAGCAGCCGCCTAAACGAGCAGTACTTC. Translating it yields CASSRLNEQYF.

The rearrangement joins TRBV7-9 to TRBJ1-2; D unresolved. This CDR3 spans 13 amino acids. With 3 bases removed from V and 4 bases from J, the gap between germline ends came to 9 bases. Germline CDR1 and CDR2: SEHNR and FQNEAQ (reference sequence). CDR3 protein: CASSFDGVYGYTF. CDR3 DNA sequence: TGTGCCAGCAGCTTCGACGGAGTCTATGGCTACACCTTC.

The rearrangement links TRBV4-3 to TRBJ2-3, with 10 bases identical to TRBD2. After removal of 0 bases from V and 5 bases from J, the junction contained 5 bases not matched to a gene. The germline V gene has CDR1 LGHNA and CDR2 YSLEER. This CDR3 region has 16 residues. CDR3 protein: CASSQDLAGGEDTQYF. Here the CDR3 DNA reads TGCGCCAGCAGCCAAGATTTAGCGGGGGGCGAAGATACGCAGTATTTT.

The rearrangement uses TRBV5-1 and TRBJ2-2, with TRBD1 matching 8 bases. V was clipped by 4 bases and J by 5 bases; unmatched bases: 10. This CDR3 has 16 residues. CDR1 and CDR2 (germline): SGHRS, YFSETQ. CDR3 sequence: CASSPWQGAGTGELFF. DNA of the CDR3: TGCGCCAGCAGCCCCTGGCAGGGGGCGGGAACCGGGGAGCTGTTTTTT. The variable domain in full, completed from reference TRBV5-1 and TRBJ2-2, reads KAGVTQTPRYLIKTRGQQVTLSCSPISGHRSVSWYQQTPGQGLQFLFEYFSETQRNKGNFPGRFSGRQFSNSRSEMNVSTLELGDSALYLCASSPWQGAGTGELFFGEGSRLTVL.

The chain links TRBV7-2 to TRBJ2-2, with 9 bases that match TRBD2. J was trimmed by 7 bases and V by 1 base; bases with no gene match: 13. CDR3 length equals 18 residues. Per the germline V gene, CDR1 is SGHTA and CDR2 is FQGNSA. Here the CDR3 reads CASSLELAGGPRSGELFF. The CDR3 region has the DNA TGTGCCAGCAGCTTAGAACTTGCGGGGGGGCCCCGGAGCGGGGAGCTGTTTTTT.

This rearrangement joins TRBV7-3 to TRBJ1-1; D perhaps matches TRBD1 (6 bases). The CDR3 has 14 residues. V was pared by 2 bases and J by 1 base, with 8 bases between. Germline CDR1 SGHTA, CDR2 FQGTGA. The CDR3 DNA reads TGTGCCAGCAGCTTAGTGACAGGGAACACTGAAGCTTTCTTT. Translation: CASSLVTGNTEAFF.

Concerning this clone: Within the sample, other DNA sequences also encode this same CDR3. The gene calls are TRBV29-1 and TRBJ1-2; a possible D gene is TRBD1 (6 bases). Germline CDR1 and CDR2: SQVTM and ANQGSEA. V was clipped by 3 bases and J by 6 bases, with 11 bases between them. The CDR3 contains 12 residues. CDR3 region: CSVDRRGNGYTF. For the CDR3, the DNA is TGCAGCGTTGATCGCAGGGGAAATGGCTACACCTTC.

The gene calls are TRBV5-4 and TRBJ2-3; the match to TRBD2 covers 10 bases. Germline CDR1 is SGHNT and CDR2 is YYREEE (reference sequence). With V trimmed by 1 base and J by 4 bases, 3 bases remained unmatched. CDR3 length: 15 residues. The CDR3 reads CASSLRLAGADTQYF. For the CDR3, the DNA is TGTGCCAGCAGCTTGCGGCTAGCGGGGGCAGATACGCAGTATTTT.

V gene TRBV5-5 combines with J gene TRBJ1-1; D is possibly TRBD1 (5 bases). The V end lost 3 bases, the J end lost 1 base, and 10 bases lay between the germline ends. The CDR3 is 14 residues long. The germline V gene encodes CDR1 SGHKS and CDR2 YYEKEE (reference sequence). This CDR3 reads CASSSGGRNTEAFF. In DNA form, the CDR3 reads TGTGCCAGCAGCTCCGGGGGGAGGAACACTGAAGCTTTCTTT.

J is TRBJ1-3 and V is TRBV2; 7 bases agree with TRBD1. The germline V gene encodes CDR1 SNHLY and CDR2 FYNNEI. The CDR3 sequence is 14 residues long. Losses at the gene ends were 4 bases for V and 2 bases for J; bases not matched to a gene: 2. The CDR3 DNA is TGTGCCAGCAGTGTGACAGGGACTGGAAACACCATATATTTT. Translation gives CASSVTGTGNTIYF.

This rearrangement joins TRBV4-2 to TRBJ2-6, with D possibly TRBD1 on 5 matching bases. V shed 1 base and J shed 4 bases, with 14 bases lying between them. CDR3 length equals 17 residues. The germline CDR1 and CDR2 sequences are LGHNA and YNFKEQ. DNA for the CDR3: TGTGCCAGCAGCCAAGGGGGCGCGGTTGCCGGGGCCAACGTCCTGACTTTC. This codes for CASSQGGAVAGANVLTF.

The rearrangement uses TRBV5-4 and TRBJ2-1, with 7 positions matching TRBD1. CDR1 is SGHNT and CDR2 is YYREEE in the germline V gene (reference sequence). The CDR3 spans 15 residues. Unmatched junction bases numbered 5, after V lost 4 bases and J lost 1 base. CDR3 protein: CASSPTGVSYNEQFF. The CDR3, as DNA: TGTGCCAGCAGCCCAACAGGGGTATCCTACAATGAGCAGTTCTTC.

The chain recombines TRBV7-9 with TRBJ2-3, with D perhaps matching TRBD2 (5 bases). CDR3 length equals 14 residues. V was cut by 3 bases and J by 4 bases, with 11 bases left in between. The germline gives CDR1 SEHNR, CDR2 FQNEAQ (reference sequence). The CDR3 nucleotides are TGTGCCAGCAGCTTCGCGAGGAGGTCAGATACGCAGTATTTT. As protein: CASSFARRSDTQYF.

J is TRBJ1-1 and V is TRBV7-9; 9 bases align to TRBD1. The V segment lost 3 bases and the J segment 4 bases; nucleotides outside the gene matches: 6. Per the germline V gene, CDR1 is SEHNR and CDR2 is FQNEAQ (reference sequence). This CDR3 has 15 amino acids. CDR3 coding DNA: TGTGCCAGCAGCTTGGGACAGGGTGGCGGCACTGAAGCTTTCTTT. This encodes CASSLGQGGGTEAFF.

The rearrangement links TRBV6-6 to TRBJ1-4; D is possibly TRBD1 (6 bases). Germline-derived CDR1 and CDR2 are MNHNY and SVGAGI (reference sequence). The CDR3 spans 11 residues. Deletions cut 5 bases from V and 10 bases from J, with 8 bases between. The CDR3 DNA follows: TGTGCCAGCAGTCTAGGGGGAAAACTGTTTTTT. This gives the protein CASSLGGKLFF.

The rearrangement uses TRBV7-2 and TRBJ2-5; TRBD2 matches at 9 bases. Germline V lookup: CDR1 SGHTA, CDR2 FQGNSA. Losses at the gene ends were 5 bases for V and 0 bases for J; bases not matched to a gene: 4. The CDR3 has 15 residues. The CDR3 DNA sequence: TGTGCCAGCAGCAGACAGCGGGGGGACCAAGAGACCCAGTACTTC. Translating it yields CASSRQRGDQETQYF.